The text below deals with one T cell receptor beta chain. The data originate from a study of PD-1 blockade in classical Hodgkin lymphoma. The protocol was immunoSEQ multiplex PCR, while the TCRdb copy is restricted to in-frame clones and leaves out a portion. The sample contains around 19,000 clones, 75% to 90% of which appear only once. Each and every patient relapsed after autologous stem cell transplantation, and patients got differing brentuximab vedotin exposure. Germline CDR1 and CDR2: SGHRS and YFSETQ. This CDR3 contains 13 residues. V was shortened by 4 bases and J by 3 bases, with 10 bases between the two germline ends.

The receptor was derived from a human donor with classical Hodgkin lymphoma. The specimen comprised peripheral blood mononuclear cells (PBMCs), sampled before the second cycle of nivolumab. V and J are TRBV5-1 and TRBJ1-1; D remains unclear. The CDR3 DNA reads as TGCGCCAGCAGCGAGGGAGGCTACACTGAAGCTTTCTTT. Translation gives CASSEGGYTEAFF.